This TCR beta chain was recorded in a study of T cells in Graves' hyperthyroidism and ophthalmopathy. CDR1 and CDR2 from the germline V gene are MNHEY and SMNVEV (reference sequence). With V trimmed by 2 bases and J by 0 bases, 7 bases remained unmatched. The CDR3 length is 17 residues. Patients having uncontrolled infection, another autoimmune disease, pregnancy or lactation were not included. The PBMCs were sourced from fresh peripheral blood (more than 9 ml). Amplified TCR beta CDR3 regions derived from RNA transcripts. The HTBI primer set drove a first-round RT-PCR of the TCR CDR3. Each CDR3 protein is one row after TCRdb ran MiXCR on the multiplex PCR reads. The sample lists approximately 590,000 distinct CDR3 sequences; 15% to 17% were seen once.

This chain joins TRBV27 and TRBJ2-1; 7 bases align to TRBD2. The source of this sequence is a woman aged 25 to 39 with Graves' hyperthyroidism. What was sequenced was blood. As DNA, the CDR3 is TGTGCCAGCAGTTTAAGGGCGGGAGCAGACTCCTACAATGAGCAGTTCTTC. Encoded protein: CASSLRAGADSYNEQFF.